The clone carrying this T cell receptor (beta chain) has only a few counts. The antigen is not known. Other DNA sequences in the same sample also yield this CDR3. Germline V lookup: CDR1 MNHNS, CDR2 SASEGT. V dropped 3 bases and J dropped 2 bases, with 11 bases sitting between them. The CDR3 spans 14 residues. The source of the sample is a study of cytomegalovirus exposure and HLA in healthy donors. The study, taken as a whole, reports: It was reported in a later analysis that an Asian-associated ancestry cluster showed fewer N-insertions than the 666-donor mean.

PCR employed 60 Vbeta and 13 Jbeta primers. Some clones are missing from TCRdb's copy, which holds only in-frame ones; the method was immunoSEQ multiplex PCR. Counted here are over 75,000 clones, less than 9.5% occurring once; the ten biggest clones make up 5% to 5.5%. The clonotype comes from a man in his fifties in good health and CMV-seropositive. The V gene is TRBV6-1, the J gene TRBJ2-7, with D possibly TRBD1 on 6 matching bases. The material sequenced was PBMCs. The CDR3 reads CASSETQGPYEQYF. DNA for the CDR3: TGTGCCAGCAGTGAGACACAGGGTCCCTACGAGCAGTACTTC.